This entry lists 28 T cell receptor beta chains sequenced from one sample in a study of control samples from healthy donors and cancer patients. Method: immunoSEQ multiplex PCR; TCRdb's copy keeps in-frame clones and lacks some. The data contain some 100,000 clones, around 89% of them singletons. Sequencing used blood. The receptors originated from a woman in her fifties or sixties in good health.

The V and J genes are TRBV6-6 and TRBJ2-2; 10 nucleotides agree with TRBD2. Germline V gene data show CDR1 as MNHNY and CDR2 as SVGAGI (reference sequence). V lost 6 bases, J lost 4 bases, and 8 bases stayed unmatched. This CDR3 is 16 amino acids long. The CDR3, as DNA: TGTGCCAGCAGGGATTCAGCGGGAGGGGTCACCGGGGAGCTGTTTTTT. Its protein is CASRDSAGGVTGELFF.

This chain links TRBV18 with TRBJ2-7, with 12 bases lining up with TRBD1. The CDR3 contains 14 residues. CDR1 and CDR2 from the germline V gene are KGHSH and LQKENI. As DNA, the CDR3 is TGTGCCAGCTCACTAGCCCCCGGGACAGGGGGCGCCGTGGTC. Translation: CASSLAPGTGGAVV.

The chain recombines TRBV7-2 with TRBJ1-5; no clear D gene. The CDR3 totals 12 residues. Germline V gene sequence: CDR1 SGHTA, CDR2 FQGNSA. Trimming removed 3 bases from V and 10 bases from J, with 10 bases in between. The CDR3 sequence is CASSFREQPQHF. CDR3 nucleotides: TGTGCCAGCAGCTTCCGGGAGCAACCCCAGCATTTT.

This chain joins TRBV4-2 and TRBJ2-5; D ambiguous. The CDR3 sequence is 13 residues long. V was clipped by 1 base and J by 3 bases, with 6 bases between them. Germline V lookup: CDR1 LGHNA, CDR2 YNFKEQ. CDR3 region: CASSQGAEETQYF. CDR3 coding DNA: TGTGCCAGCAGCCAAGGTGCGGAAGAGACCCAGTACTTC.

The gene calls are TRBV27 and TRBJ1-1; 11 bases map to TRBD1. V shed 6 bases, J shed 2 bases, and the junction held 5 bases outside the gene matches. The germline gives CDR1 MNHEY, CDR2 SMNVEV (reference sequence). The CDR3 has 15 amino acids. The CDR3 protein is CASRDRGRGNTEAFF. CDR3 coding DNA: TGTGCCAGCAGGGACAGGGGGCGAGGAAACACTGAAGCTTTCTTT.

The chain uses TRBV29-1 and TRBJ1-2; D call uncertain. The V end was cut by 6 bases, the J end by 3 bases, with 14 bases between. This CDR3 is built from 13 residues. The germline V gene has CDR1 SQVTM and CDR2 ANQGSEA. Here the CDR3 reads CSVDSDFHYGYTF. The DNA for the CDR3 is TGCAGCGTGGACTCAGACTTTCACTATGGCTACACCTTC.

This clone was picked up one time. The chain has TRBV18 and TRBJ2-1; 12 bases line up with TRBD1. The CDR3 totals 15 residues. Germline CDR1 and CDR2: KGHSH and LQKENI. V lost 6 bases and J lost 6; bases outside the gene matches: 6. As DNA, the CDR3 is TGTGCCAGCTCCCCTGGGACAGGGGGCCTCAATGAGCAGTTCTTC. Amino acids: CASSPGTGGLNEQFF.

This clone was picked up one time. The V and J genes are TRBV25-1 and TRBJ1-2; no reliable D call. V shed 1 base and J shed 4 bases, with 13 bases lying between them. This CDR3 region has 15 residues. The V gene's germline CDR1 is MGHDK and CDR2 SYGVNS. CDR3 bases: TGTGCCAGCAGTGAATTTCGAGGGTCGGCCTATGGCTACACCTTC. This codes for CASSEFRGSAYGYTF.

The rearrangement joins TRBV25-1 to TRBJ1-1, with no clear D. The CDR3 is 12 amino acids. Trimming removed 4 bases from V and 5 bases from J, with 8 bases in between. Germline V gives CDR1 MGHDK, CDR2 SYGVNS. In DNA form, the CDR3 reads TGTGCCAGCAGTGGCCCCGGGACTGAAGCTTTCTTT. It yields the protein CASSGPGTEAFF.

This clone came up many times. The CDR3 DNA reads as TGTGCCAGTAGTTCATACAGGGGCGCGAGCAATCAGCCCCAGCATTTT. Protein sequence: CASSSYRGASNQPQHF. The chain recombines TRBV19 with TRBJ1-5, with 7 bases matching TRBD1. The CDR3 has 16 amino acids. The V gene's germline CDR1 is LNHDA and CDR2 SQIVND (reference sequence). Germline trimming cut 5 bases from V and 1 base from J; bases unmatched to any gene: 8.

This chain uses TRBV2 with TRBJ2-5; D is unresolved. The CDR3 contains 13 residues. The V gene lost 6 bases and the J gene lost 7 bases, with 15 bases spanning the gap. Germline lookup yields CDR1 SNHLY and CDR2 FYNNEI. Here the CDR3 reads CASRALFKGTQYF. DNA of the CDR3: TGTGCCAGCAGAGCCTTATTCAAGGGGACCCAGTACTTC.

This clone was recorded only once. V is TRBV7-3 and J is TRBJ2-1; D remains unclear. V lost 4 bases, J lost 5 bases, and 9 bases lay in between. Germline CDR1 is SGHTA and CDR2 is FQGTGA. This CDR3 comprises 13 residues. DNA for the CDR3: TGTGCCAGCAGCTCCTATAGTGACAATGAGCAGTTCTTC. The encoded protein is CASSSYSDNEQFF.

J is TRBJ2-3 and V is TRBV7-9, with 10 bases lining up with TRBD2. The V segment lost 4 bases and the J segment 6 bases; nucleotides outside the gene matches: 16. The CDR3 length is 18 residues. Germline lookup yields CDR1 SEHNR and CDR2 FQNEAQ (reference sequence). CDR3 sequence (DNA): TGTGCCAGCAGCTCCCCGCAAGCGGGAGGGCCGCCCTACGATACGCAGTATTTT. Protein: CASSSPQAGGPPYDTQYF.

The V gene is TRBV12-3 or TRBV12-4, the J gene TRBJ1-3; D remains ambiguous. The CDR3 is 10 residues long. V was shortened by 6 bases and J by 5 bases, with 2 bases between the two germline ends. CDR3 protein: CASRRNTIYF. In DNA, the CDR3 is TGTGCCAGCAGAAGAAACACCATATATTTT.

This clone came up a few times. The chain joins TRBV7-3 to TRBJ1-6; D unresolved. Germline V gene sequence: CDR1 SGHTA, CDR2 FQGTGA. The CDR3 has 13 amino acids. V lost 3 bases, J lost 9 bases, and 9 bases lay in between. CDR3 sequence reads: CASSFSTASPLHF. CDR3 coding DNA: TGTGCCAGCAGCTTCTCCACAGCTTCACCCCTCCACTTT.

In its sample, this clone was seen a few times. This chain joins TRBV19 and TRBJ1-6; TRBD1 matches 10 bases. The CDR3 length is 14 residues. CDR1 and CDR2 (germline): LNHDA, SQIVND (reference sequence). The V and J ends lost 4 bases and 9 bases, in that order; junction bases with no gene match: 3. This CDR3 is CASSKGQGPSPLHF. The CDR3, as DNA: TGTGCCAGTAGTAAGGGACAGGGGCCTTCACCCCTCCACTTT. The variable domain in full, completed from reference TRBV19 and TRBJ1-6, reads DGGITQSPKYLFRKEGQNVTLSCEQNLNHDAMYWYRQDPGQGLRLIYYSQIVNDFQKGDIAEGYSVSREKKESFPLTVTSAQKNPTAFYLCASSKGQGPSPLHFGNGTRLTVT.

This clone has just one count. The chain uses TRBV18 and TRBJ1-1, with D hard to call. The CDR3 has 15 amino acids. From germline, CDR1 is KGHSH and CDR2 LQKENI. Trimming left V 2 bases short and J 0 bases short, with 10 bases between. Here the CDR3 DNA reads TGTGCCAGCTCACCATGGGCAGGCATGAACACTGAAGCTTTCTTT. It specifies CASSPWAGMNTEAFF.

CDR3 residues: CASSGQMSTDTQYF. CDR3 in DNA: TGTGCCAGCAGCGGACAGATGAGCACAGATACGCAGTATTTT. This rearrangement joins TRBV6-5 to TRBJ2-3, with D perhaps matching TRBD1 (6 bases). Looked up from germline, CDR1 is MNHEY and CDR2 is SVGAGI. V was cut by 6 bases and J by 0 bases, with 10 bases left in between. The CDR3 has 14 residues.

This clone has more than one count but fewer than ten. The J gene is TRBJ2-7, the V gene TRBV10-1, with TRBD1 matching over 10 bases. Unmatched junction bases numbered 5, after V lost 6 bases and J lost 6 bases. Germline V gene lookup returns CDR1 WNHNN and CDR2 SYGVQD (reference sequence). The CDR3 length is 13 residues. The DNA for the CDR3 is TGCGCCAGCAGCCGAGGGACAGGGGCCGAGCAGTACGTC. It yields the protein CASSRGTGAEQYV.

V usage is TRBV19 and J usage is TRBJ1-5; 9 bases fit TRBD1. CDR1 and CDR2 from the germline V gene are LNHDA and SQIVND (reference sequence). The CDR3 spans 16 residues. V lost 3 bases, J lost 5 bases, and 8 bases stayed unmatched. The CDR3 sequence is CASSITGTGLDQPQHF. The DNA for the CDR3 is TGTGCCAGTAGTATCACCGGGACAGGGCTGGATCAGCCCCAGCATTTT.

The chain employs TRBV3-1 (or the pseudogene TRBV3-2) and TRBJ1-1; the D gene is possibly TRBD1 (5 bases). Per the germline V gene, CDR1 is LGHDT and CDR2 is YNNKEL (reference sequence). This CDR3 is built from 14 residues. The V end was cut by 0 bases, the J end by 4 bases, with 9 bases between. In DNA form, the CDR3 reads TGTGCCAGCAGCCAAGAAGGGGCGCGCACTGAAGCTTTCTTT. Translating it yields CASSQEGARTEAFF.

This clone was found once. The rearrangement uses TRBV2 and TRBJ2-5; D is unresolved. This CDR3 is 14 amino acids long. The V and J ends lost 8 bases and 1 base respectively, with 14 bases between them. CDR1 is SNHLY, CDR2 FYNNEI, per germline. The CDR3 coding sequence is TGTGCCAGCGTGCCTGACCGATTCCAAGAGACCCAGTACTTC. Its translation is CASVPDRFQETQYF.

This chain links TRBV29-1 with TRBJ1-2, with 8 bases matching TRBD1. The junction had 12 bases not matched to a gene; V was cut back by 4 bases and J by 8 bases. From germline, CDR1 is SQVTM and CDR2 ANQGSEA. This CDR3 has 14 residues. The CDR3 spells CSVGDRGPLLGYTF. As DNA, the CDR3 is TGCAGCGTTGGTGACAGGGGCCCTCTCTTAGGCTACACCTTC.

The chain couples TRBV5-1 to TRBJ2-2; maybe TRBD1 (6 bases). CDR3 length equals 14 residues. Germline V gene lookup returns CDR1 SGHRS and CDR2 YFSETQ. Trimming took 8 bases from V and 6 from J, leaving 17 bases between them. CDR3 nucleotides: TGCGCCAGTCTACAGGGTCGGGGATCCGGGGAGCTGTTTTTT. It encodes CASLQGRGSGELFF.

The chain combines TRBV19 with TRBJ2-3; TRBD2 is a possible D gene (5 bases). CDR1 is LNHDA and CDR2 is SQIVND in the germline V gene (reference sequence). V dropped 4 bases and J dropped 3 bases, with 8 bases sitting between them. The length of the CDR3 is 13 residues. The chain's CDR3 is CASSKTGTDTQYF. The CDR3 DNA is TGTGCCAGTAGTAAGACGGGGACAGATACGCAGTATTTT.

The chain uses TRBV7-3 and TRBJ2-7, with 8 bases that match TRBD2. With V trimmed by 8 bases and J by 6 bases, 12 bases remained unmatched. The CDR3 runs 14 residues. Germline lookup yields CDR1 SGHTA and CDR2 FQGTGA. CDR3 amino acids: CASGTSGPSAEQYF. CDR3 in DNA: TGTGCCAGCGGCACTAGCGGACCTTCAGCCGAGCAGTACTTC.

This chain links TRBV11-3 with TRBJ1-2; no reliable D call. CDR1 and CDR2 from the germline V gene are SGHNT and YENEEA. The CDR3 loop spans 17 amino acids. The V end was cut by 0 bases, the J end by 0 bases, with 14 bases between. As DNA, the CDR3 is TGTGCCAGCAGCTTAGAGGTCACCCGAACAACTAACTATGGCTACACCTTC. Translating it yields CASSLEVTRTTNYGYTF.

This sequence joins TRBV7-8 and TRBJ2-7, with 8 nucleotides matching TRBD2. CDR3 length: 15 amino acids. Trimming removed 2 bases from V and 2 bases from J; junction bases left unmatched: 5. Germline V gene sequence: CDR1 SGHVS, CDR2 FQNEAQ. CDR3 nucleotide sequence: TGTGCCAGCAGCTTAAGTCTAGCGGGTCCCTACGAGCAGTACGTC. Its protein is CASSLSLAGPYEQYV.